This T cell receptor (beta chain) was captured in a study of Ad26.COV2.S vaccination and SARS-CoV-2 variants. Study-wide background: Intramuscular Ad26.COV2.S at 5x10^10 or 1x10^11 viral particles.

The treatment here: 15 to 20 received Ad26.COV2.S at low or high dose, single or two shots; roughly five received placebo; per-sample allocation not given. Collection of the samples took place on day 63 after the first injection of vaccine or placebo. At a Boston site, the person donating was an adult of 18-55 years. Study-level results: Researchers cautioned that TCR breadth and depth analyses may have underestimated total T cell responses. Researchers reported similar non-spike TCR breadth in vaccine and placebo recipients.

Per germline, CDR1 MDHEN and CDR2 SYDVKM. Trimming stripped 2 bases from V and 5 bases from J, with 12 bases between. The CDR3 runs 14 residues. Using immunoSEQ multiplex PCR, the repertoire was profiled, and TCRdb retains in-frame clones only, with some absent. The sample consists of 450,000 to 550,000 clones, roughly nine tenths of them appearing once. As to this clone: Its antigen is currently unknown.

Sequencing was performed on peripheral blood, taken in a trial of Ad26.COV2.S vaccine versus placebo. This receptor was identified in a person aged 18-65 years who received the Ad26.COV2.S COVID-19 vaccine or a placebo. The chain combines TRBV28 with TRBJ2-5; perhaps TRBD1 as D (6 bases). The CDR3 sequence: CASSLGGLRETQYF. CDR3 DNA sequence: TGTGCCAGCAGTTTAGGGGGCCTCAGGGAGACCCAGTACTTC.